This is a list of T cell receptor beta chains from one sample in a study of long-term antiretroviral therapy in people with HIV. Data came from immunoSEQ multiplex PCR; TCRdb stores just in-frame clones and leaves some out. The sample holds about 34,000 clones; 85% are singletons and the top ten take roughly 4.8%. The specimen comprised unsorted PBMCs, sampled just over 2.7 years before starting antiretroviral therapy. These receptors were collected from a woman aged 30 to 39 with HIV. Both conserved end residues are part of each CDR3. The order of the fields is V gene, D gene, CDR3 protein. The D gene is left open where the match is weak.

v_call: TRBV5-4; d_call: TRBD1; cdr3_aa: CASSPYRGAGTEAFF
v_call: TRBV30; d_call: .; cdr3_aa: CAWRQESSYNSPLHF
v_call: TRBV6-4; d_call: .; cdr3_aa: CASSDGETGELFF
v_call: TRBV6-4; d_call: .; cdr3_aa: CASSEPLTESQETQYF
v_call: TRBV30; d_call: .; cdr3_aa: CAWTSVNTEAFF
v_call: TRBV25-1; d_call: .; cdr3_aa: CASSGASGAGELFF
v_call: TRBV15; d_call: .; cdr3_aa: CATSRDKGNNSPLHF
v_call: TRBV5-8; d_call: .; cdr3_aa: CASSLGGFNYGYTF
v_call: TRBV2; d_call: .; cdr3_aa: CASKNTAGAREDYGYTF
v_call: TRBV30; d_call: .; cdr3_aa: CAWSPGHTEAFF